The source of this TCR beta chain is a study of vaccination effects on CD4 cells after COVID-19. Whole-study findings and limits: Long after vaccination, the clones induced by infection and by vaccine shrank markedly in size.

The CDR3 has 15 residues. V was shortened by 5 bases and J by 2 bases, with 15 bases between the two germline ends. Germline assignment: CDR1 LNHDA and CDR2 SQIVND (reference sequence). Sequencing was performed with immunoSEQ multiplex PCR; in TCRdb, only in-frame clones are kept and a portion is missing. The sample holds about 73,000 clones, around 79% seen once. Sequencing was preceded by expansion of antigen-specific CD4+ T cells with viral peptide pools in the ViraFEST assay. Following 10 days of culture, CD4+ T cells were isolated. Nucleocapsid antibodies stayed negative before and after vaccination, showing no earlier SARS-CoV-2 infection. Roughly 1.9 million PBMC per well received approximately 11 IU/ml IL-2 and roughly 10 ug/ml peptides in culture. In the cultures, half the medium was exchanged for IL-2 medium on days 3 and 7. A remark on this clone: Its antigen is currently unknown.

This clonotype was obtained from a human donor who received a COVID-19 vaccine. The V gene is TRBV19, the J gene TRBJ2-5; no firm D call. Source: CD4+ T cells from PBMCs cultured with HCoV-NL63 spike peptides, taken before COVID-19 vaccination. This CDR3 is CASSLRLRKQETQYF. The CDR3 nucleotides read TGTGCCAGTAGTCTCAGACTTCGTAAACAAGAGACCCAGTACTTC.